This T cell receptor (beta chain) derives from a study of radiation and T cells in renal cell carcinoma. Indicated time point: baseline pretreatment blood. As to treatment: 15 Gy SBRT to primary tumor, nephrectomy 4 weeks later. Germline assignment: CDR1 SGHTA and CDR2 FQGNSA. This CDR3 region has 14 residues. Trimming pared 1 base from V and 3 bases from J, leaving 10 bases between. TCRdb keeps only in-frame clones here, not all; method: immunoSEQ multiplex PCR. The top ten clones hold approximately 12% of a sample with 150,000 or so clones, more than 70% of them seen once. Material: blood, obtained from a patient whose treatment included radiotherapy and nephrectomy. The J gene is TRBJ2-7, the V gene TRBV7-2, with a possible D match to TRBD2 (6 bases). This receptor was taken from a woman between 45 and 65 years old with renal cell carcinoma. CDR3 nucleotides: TGTGCCAGCAGCTTAGGTGGAGGGTTCTACGAGCAGTACTTC. Protein product: CASSLGGGFYEQYF.